This T cell receptor beta chain was obtained from a study of T cell responses to AZD1222 COVID-19 vaccine. Study observations and caveats: Spike was spanned by vaccine-associated CD4 TCRs, with dominance at 160-218 and 743-854.

Data came from immunoSEQ multiplex PCR; TCRdb stores just in-frame clones and leaves some out. The sample records 100,000 or so clones, about 90% being singletons. Remarks on this clone: Its antigen is unidentified.

Per the germline V gene, CDR1 is SQVTM and CDR2 is ANQGSEA. The CDR3 runs 13 residues. V lost 1 base, J lost 4 bases, and 10 bases lay in between. This chain uses TRBV29-1 with TRBJ1-1; D is undetermined. The TCR comes from an adult in good health. The specimen was peripheral blood, collected on day 0 of AZD1222 vaccination. The CDR3 coding sequence is TGCAGCGTTGAAGTGACAACCGGCACTGAAGCTTTCTTT. This translates into CSVEVTTGTEAFF. Supplemented by reference TRBV29-1 and TRBJ1-1, the full variable domain reads SAVISQKPSRDICQRGTSLTIQCQVDSQVTMMFWYRQQPGQSLTLIATANQGSEATYESGFVIDKFPISRPNLTFSTLTVSNMSPEDSSIYLCSVEVTTGTEAFFGQGTRLTVV.